This T cell receptor beta chain emerged from a study of T cell repertoires in cytomegalovirus infection. In the study overall: CMV infection plus the matching HLA type was flagged by public TCR beta signatures. Regarding the study as a whole: Ex vivo responses were dominated by HLA-C-restricted CMV-specific TCR beta clonotypes. Frequencies of public TCR beta families were cumulated, and this identified carriers of CMV plus the relevant HLA.

This clonotype occurred many times. Its target is not known. This CDR3 region has 16 residues. Trimming stripped 5 bases from V and 0 bases from J, with 14 bases between. Germline-derived CDR1 and CDR2 are SGHVS and FNYEAQ. In TCRdb, the reads were re-called with MiXCR into one record per CDR3 protein. The top ten hold roughly a sixth of the sample, which has just under 500,000 distinct CDR3 sequences, roughly 34% seen once. Sample: cultured PBMCs, taken from culture after CMV antigen stimulation. The V call is TRBV7-6, the J call TRBJ1-3; D uncertain. The clonotype comes from a human donor in good health (CMV status not recorded). Some clones in this sample may be carry-over from other donors' samples. CDR3 in DNA: TGTGCCAGCAGCCCACGGCGGGGAGACTCTGGAAACACCATATATTTT. It codes for CASSPRRGDSGNTIYF.